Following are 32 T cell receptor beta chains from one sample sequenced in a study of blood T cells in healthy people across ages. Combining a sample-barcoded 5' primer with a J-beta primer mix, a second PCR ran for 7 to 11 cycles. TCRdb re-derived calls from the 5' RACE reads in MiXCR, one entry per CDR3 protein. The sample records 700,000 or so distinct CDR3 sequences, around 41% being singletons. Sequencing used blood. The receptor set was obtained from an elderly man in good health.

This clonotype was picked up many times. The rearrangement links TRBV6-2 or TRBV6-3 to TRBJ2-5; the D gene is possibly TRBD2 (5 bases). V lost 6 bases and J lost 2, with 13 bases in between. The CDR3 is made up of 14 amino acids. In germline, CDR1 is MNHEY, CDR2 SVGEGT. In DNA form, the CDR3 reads TGTGCCAGCAGCCGATCTAGCAAACAAGAGACCCAGTACTTC. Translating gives CASSRSSKQETQYF.

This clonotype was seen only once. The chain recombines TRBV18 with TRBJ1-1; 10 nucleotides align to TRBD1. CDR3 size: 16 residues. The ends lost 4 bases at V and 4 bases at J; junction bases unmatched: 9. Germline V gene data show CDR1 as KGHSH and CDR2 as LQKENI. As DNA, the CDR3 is TGTGCCAGCTCACGAGAACCGGGACAGGGGATCACTGAAGCTTTCTTT. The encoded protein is CASSREPGQGITEAFF.

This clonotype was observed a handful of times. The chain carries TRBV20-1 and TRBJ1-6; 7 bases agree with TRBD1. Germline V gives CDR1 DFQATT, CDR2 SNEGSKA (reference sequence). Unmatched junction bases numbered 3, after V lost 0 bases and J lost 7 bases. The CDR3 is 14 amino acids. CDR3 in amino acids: CSARETGNNSPLHF. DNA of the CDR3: TGCAGTGCTAGAGAGACAGGGAACAATTCACCCCTCCACTTT.

As DNA, the CDR3 is TGCAGTGCTAGTGTGTCAGGGGGCGGGTACGAGCAGTACTTC. As protein: CSASVSGGGYEQYF. The chain joins TRBV20-1 to TRBJ2-7, with 8 bases identical to TRBD1. In germline, CDR1 is DFQATT, CDR2 SNEGSKA (reference sequence). V lost 3 bases to trimming and J lost 4 bases; unmatched junction nucleotides: 8. The CDR3 loop spans 14 amino acids.

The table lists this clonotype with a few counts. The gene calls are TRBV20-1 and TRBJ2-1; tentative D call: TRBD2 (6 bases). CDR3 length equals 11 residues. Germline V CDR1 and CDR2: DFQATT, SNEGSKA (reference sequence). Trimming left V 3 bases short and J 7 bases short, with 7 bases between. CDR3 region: CSASLANEQFF. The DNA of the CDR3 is TGCAGTGCTAGTCTAGCGAATGAGCAGTTCTTC.

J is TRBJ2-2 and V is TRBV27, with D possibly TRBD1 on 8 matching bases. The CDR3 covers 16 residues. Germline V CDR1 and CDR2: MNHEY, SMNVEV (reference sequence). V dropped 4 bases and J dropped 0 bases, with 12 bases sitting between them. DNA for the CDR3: TGTGCCAGCAGTTCAACAGGGGGGGCGAACACCGGGGAGCTGTTTTTT. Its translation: CASSSTGGANTGELFF.

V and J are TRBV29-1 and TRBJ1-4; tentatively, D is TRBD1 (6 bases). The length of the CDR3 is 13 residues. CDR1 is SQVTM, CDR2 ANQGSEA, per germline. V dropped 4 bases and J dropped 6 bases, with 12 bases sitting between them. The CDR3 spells CSVVSGGDEKLFF. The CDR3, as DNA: TGCAGCGTTGTTTCGGGGGGCGATGAAAAACTGTTTTTT. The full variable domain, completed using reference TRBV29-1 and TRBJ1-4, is SAVISQKPSRDICQRGTSLTIQCQVDSQVTMMFWYRQQPGQSLTLIATANQGSEATYESGFVIDKFPISRPNLTFSTLTVSNMSPEDSSIYLCSVVSGGDEKLFFGSGTQLSVL.

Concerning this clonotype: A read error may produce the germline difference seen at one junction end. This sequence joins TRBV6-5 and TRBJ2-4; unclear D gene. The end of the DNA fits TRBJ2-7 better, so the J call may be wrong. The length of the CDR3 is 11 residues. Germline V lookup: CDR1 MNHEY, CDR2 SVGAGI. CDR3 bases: TGTGCCGGCAGTCACGACTACGAGCAGTACTTC. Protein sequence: CAGSHDYEQYF.

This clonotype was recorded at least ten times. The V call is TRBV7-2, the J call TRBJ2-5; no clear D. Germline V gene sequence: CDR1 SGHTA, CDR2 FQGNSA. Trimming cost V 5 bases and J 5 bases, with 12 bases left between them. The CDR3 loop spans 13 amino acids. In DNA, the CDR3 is TGTGCCAGCAGCAGGAGATTAGAGGAGACCCAGTACTTC. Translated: CASSRRLEETQYF.

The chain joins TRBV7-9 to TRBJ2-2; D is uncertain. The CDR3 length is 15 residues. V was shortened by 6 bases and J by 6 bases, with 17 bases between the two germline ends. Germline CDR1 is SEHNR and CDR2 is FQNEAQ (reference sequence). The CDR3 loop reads CASSDPARAAGELFF. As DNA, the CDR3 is TGTGCCAGCAGTGACCCCGCTCGAGCCGCCGGGGAGCTGTTTTTT.

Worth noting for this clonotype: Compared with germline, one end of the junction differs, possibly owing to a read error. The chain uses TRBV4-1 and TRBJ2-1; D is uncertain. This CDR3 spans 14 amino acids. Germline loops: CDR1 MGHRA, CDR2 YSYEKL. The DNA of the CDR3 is TGCGCCAGCAGCCAAGAACACAACTACAATGGGCAGTTCTTC. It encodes CASSQEHNYNGQFF.

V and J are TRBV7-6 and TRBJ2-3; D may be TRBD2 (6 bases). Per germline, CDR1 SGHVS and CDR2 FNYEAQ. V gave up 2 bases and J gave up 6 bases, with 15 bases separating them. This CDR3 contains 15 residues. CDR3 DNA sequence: TGTGCCAGCAGCTTAATGGGTCGGGAGACGGATACGCAGTATTTT. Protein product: CASSLMGRETDTQYF.

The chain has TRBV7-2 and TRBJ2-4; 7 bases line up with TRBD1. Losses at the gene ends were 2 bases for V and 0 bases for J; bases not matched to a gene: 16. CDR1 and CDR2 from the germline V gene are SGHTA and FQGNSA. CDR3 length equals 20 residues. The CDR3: CASSLHDRRSDRLAKNIQYF. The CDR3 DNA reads TGTGCCAGCAGCTTACATGATCGTCGGTCGGACAGGCTAGCCAAAAACATTCAGTACTTC.

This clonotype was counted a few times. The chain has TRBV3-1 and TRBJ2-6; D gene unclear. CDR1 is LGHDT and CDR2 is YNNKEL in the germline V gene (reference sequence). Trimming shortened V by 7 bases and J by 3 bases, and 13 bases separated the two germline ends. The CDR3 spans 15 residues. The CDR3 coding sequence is TGTGCCAGCACCTCTTTGGTGGTTGGGGCCAACGTCCTGACTTTC. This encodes CASTSLVVGANVLTF.

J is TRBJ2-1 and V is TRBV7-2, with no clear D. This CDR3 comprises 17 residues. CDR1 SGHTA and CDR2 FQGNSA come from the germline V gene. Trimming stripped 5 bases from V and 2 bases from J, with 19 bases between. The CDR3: CASSPRFGEVTYNEQFF. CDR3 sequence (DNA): TGTGCCAGCAGCCCGCGGTTTGGTGAGGTTACCTACAATGAGCAGTTCTTC.

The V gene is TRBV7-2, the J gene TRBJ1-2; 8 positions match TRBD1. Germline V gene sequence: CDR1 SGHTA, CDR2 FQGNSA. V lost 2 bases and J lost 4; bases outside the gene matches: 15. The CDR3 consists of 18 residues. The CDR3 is CASSLNFVRSGGLYGYTF. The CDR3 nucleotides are TGTGCCAGCAGCTTAAATTTCGTAAGGTCAGGGGGCCTCTATGGCTACACCTTC.

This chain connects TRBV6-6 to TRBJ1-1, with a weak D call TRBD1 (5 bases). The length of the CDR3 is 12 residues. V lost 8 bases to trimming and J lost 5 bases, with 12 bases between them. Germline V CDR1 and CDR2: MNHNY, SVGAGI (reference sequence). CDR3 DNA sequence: TGTGCCAGCGGGGGAGGGGCAACTGAAGCTTTCTTT. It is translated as CASGGGATEAFF.

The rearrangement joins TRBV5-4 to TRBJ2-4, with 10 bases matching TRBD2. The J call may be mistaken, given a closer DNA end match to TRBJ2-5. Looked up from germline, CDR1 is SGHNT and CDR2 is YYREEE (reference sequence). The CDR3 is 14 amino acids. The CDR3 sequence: CASGPLAGEETQYF. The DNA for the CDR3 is TGTGCCAGCGGACCCCTAGCGGGGGAAGAGACCCAGTACTTC.

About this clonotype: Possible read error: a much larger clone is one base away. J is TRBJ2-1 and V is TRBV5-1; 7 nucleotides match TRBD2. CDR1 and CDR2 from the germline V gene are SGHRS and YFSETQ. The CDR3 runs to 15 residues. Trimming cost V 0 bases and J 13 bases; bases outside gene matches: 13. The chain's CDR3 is CASSLAPGREETQFF. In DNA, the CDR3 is TGCGCCAGCAGCTTGGCCCCGGGGAGGGAGGAGACCCAGTTCTTC.

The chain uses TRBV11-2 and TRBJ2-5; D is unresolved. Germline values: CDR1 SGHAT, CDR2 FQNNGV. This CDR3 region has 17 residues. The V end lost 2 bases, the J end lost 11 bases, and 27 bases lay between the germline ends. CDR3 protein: CASSLSVGRLTYNEQYF. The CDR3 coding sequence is TGTGCCAGCAGCTTATCGGTTGGGCGTCTTACCTACAATGAGCAGTACTTC.

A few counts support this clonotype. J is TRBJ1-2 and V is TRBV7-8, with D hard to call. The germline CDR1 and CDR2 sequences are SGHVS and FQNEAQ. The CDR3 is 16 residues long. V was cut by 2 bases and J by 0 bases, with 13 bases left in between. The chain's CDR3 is CASSLRPGLPNYGYTF. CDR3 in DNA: TGTGCCAGCAGCTTACGACCAGGTCTCCCTAACTATGGCTACACCTTC.

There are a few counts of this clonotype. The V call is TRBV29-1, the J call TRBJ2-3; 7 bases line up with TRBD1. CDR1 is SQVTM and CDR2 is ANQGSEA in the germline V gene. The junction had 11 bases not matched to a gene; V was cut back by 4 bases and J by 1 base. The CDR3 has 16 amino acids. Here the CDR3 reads CSVVRQGVVGTDTQYF. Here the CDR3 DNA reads TGCAGCGTTGTCCGACAGGGAGTCGTGGGCACAGATACGCAGTATTTT.

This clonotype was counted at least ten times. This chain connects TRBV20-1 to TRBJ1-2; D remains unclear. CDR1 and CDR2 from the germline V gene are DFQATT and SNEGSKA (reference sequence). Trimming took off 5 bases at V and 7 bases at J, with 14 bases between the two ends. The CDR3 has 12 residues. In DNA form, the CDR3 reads TGCAGTGCTGAGGCAGAGTCTTCTGGCTACACCTTC. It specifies CSAEAESSGYTF.

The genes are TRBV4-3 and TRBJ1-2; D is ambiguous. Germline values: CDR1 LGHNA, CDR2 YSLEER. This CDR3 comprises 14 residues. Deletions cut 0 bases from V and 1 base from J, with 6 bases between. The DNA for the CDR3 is TGCGCCAGCAGCCAAGAAGCGGATAACTATGGCTACACCTTC. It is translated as CASSQEADNYGYTF.

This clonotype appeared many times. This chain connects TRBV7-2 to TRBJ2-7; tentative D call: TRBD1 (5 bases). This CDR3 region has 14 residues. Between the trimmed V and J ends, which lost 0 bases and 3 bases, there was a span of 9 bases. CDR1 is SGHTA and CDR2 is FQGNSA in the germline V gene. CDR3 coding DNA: TGTGCCAGCAGCTTAGCGGGGCGAGACTACGAGCAGTACTTC. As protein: CASSLAGRDYEQYF.

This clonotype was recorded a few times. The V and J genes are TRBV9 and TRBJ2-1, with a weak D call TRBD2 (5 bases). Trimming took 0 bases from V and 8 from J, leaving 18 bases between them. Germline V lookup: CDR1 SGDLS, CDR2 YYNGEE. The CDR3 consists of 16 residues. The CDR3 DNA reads TGTGCCAGCAGCGTAGGAGGGCGGCCCCCGGGTGATGAGCAGTTCTTC. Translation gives CASSVGGRPPGDEQFF. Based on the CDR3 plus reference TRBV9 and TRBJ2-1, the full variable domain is DSGVTQTPKHLITATGQRVTLRCSPRSGDLSVYWYQQSLDQGLQFLIQYYNGEERAKGNILERFSAQQFPDLHSELNLSSLELGDSALYFCASSVGGRPPGDEQFFGPGTRLTVL.

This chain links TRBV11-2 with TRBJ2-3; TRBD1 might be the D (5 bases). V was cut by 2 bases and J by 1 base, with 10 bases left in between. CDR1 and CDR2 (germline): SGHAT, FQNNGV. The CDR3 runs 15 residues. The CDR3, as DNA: TGTGCCAGCAGCTTAATCGTAGGGGGCACAGATACGCAGTATTTT. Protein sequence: CASSLIVGGTDTQYF.

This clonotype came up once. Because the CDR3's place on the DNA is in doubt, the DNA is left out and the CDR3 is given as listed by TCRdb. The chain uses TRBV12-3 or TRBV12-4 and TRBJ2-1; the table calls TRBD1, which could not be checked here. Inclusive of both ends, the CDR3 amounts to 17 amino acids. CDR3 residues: CASSLFGGGNSYNERYF.

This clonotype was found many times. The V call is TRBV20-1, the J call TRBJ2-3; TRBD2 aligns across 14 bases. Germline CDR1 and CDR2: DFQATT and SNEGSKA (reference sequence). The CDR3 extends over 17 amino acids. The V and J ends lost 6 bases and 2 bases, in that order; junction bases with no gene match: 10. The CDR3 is CSALLGTSGGFTDTQYF. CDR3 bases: TGCAGTGCCCTGTTAGGGACTAGCGGGGGTTTCACAGATACGCAGTATTTT.

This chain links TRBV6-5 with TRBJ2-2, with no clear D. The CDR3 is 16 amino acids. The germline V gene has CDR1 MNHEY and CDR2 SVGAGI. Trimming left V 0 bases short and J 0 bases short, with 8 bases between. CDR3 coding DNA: TGTGCCAGCAGTTACTCGGGCAGTTCGAACACCGGGGAGCTGTTTTTT. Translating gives CASSYSGSSNTGELFF.

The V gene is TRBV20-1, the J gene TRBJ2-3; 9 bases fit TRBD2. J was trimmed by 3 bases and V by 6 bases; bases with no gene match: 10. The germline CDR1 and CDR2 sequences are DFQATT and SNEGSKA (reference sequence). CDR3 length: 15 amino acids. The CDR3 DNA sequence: TGCAGTGCACCCGGGACTAGCTGGAGGACAGATACGCAGTATTTT. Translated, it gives CSAPGTSWRTDTQYF.

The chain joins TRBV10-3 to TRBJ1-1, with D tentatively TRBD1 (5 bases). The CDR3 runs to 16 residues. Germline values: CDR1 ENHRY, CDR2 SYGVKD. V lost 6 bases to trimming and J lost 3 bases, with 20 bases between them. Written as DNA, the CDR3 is TGTGCCATCAGCAACCTCCGGGACCCCCTCCACACTGAAGCTTTCTTT. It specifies CAISNLRDPLHTEAFF.